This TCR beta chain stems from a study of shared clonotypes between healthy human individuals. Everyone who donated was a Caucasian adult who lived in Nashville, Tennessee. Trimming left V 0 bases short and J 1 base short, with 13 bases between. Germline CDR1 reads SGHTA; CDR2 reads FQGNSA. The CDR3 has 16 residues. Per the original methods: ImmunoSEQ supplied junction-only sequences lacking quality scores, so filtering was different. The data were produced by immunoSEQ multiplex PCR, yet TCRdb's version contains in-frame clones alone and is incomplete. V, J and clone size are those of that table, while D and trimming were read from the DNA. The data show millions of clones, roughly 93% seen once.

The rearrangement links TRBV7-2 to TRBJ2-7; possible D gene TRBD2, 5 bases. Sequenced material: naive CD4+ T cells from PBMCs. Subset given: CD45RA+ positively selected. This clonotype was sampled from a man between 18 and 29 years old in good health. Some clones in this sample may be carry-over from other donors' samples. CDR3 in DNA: TGTGCCAGCAGCTTAGCCGTGGGGAGCTTATCCTACGAGCAGTACTTC. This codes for CASSLAVGSLSYEQYF.